This T cell receptor beta chain comes out of a study of cytomegalovirus exposure and HLA in healthy donors. Broader study findings: As a later analysis showed, a missense DCLRE1C variant was linked to trimming of TCR beta V- and J-genes. Roughly uniform sequencing depth across donors was assumed, possibly incorrectly.

Germline V gene data show CDR1 as ENHRY and CDR2 as SYGVKD. With 8 bases removed from V and 3 bases from J, the gap between germline ends came to 9 bases. CDR3 length equals 12 residues. PCR was performed using 60 Vbeta and 13 Jbeta primers. Data came from immunoSEQ multiplex PCR; TCRdb stores just in-frame clones and leaves some out. The sample gives some 170,000 clones, about four fifths of which show up once; approximately 4.4% is in the top ten. Worth noting for this clone: Its cognate antigen is unknown.

The receptor was isolated from a woman aged 18-29 years in good health and CMV-seropositive. Sample: PBMCs. The rearrangement links TRBV10-3 to TRBJ2-3; D is possibly TRBD1 (7 bases). The chain's CDR3 is CAIAGGTDTQYF. CDR3 bases: TGTGCCATCGCAGGGGGGACAGATACGCAGTATTTT.